A single sample is the source of the 25 T cell receptor beta chains below, sequenced in a study of T cell clonality in common variable immunodeficiency. Assay: immunoSEQ multiplex PCR; the TCRdb copy retains only in-frame clones and omits some. This table holds 51,000 or so clones with no singletons; the top ten claim around 2%. The sequencing input was peripheral blood mononuclear cells. These TCRs come from a person between 18 and 69 years old in good health.

This clone was detected a few times. The CDR3 end lies 3 residues beyond the end of the read and is filled in from the germline J gene. This chain uses TRBV6-1 with TRBJ1-4; a weak D match, TRBD1 (6 bases). V was cut by 1 base and J by 6 bases, with 12 bases left in between. The CDR3 extends over 15 amino acids. Germline CDR1 is MNHNS and CDR2 is SASEGT. The sequenced CDR3 bases are TGTGCCAGCAGTGAAGGGACAGCGGGGTATGAAAAA. Its translation is CASSEGTAGYEK. The complete CDR3 reads CASSEGTAGYEKLFF.

This clone was counted a few times. The read gets to within 3 residues of the CDR3 end, and the germline J gene fills in the rest. The chain recombines TRBV5-8 with TRBJ1-5; 12 bases map to TRBD1. After removal of 4 bases from V and 5 bases from J, the junction contained 4 bases not matched to a gene. Germline V gene data show CDR1 as SGHTS and CDR2 as YDEGEE. CDR3 length: 15 amino acids. CDR3 in amino acids: CASSPGTGGYQPQHF. CDR3 bases read: TGTGCCAGCAGCCCCGGGACAGGGGGCTATCAGCCC.

About this clone: The read comes to an end 3 residues before the CDR3 does, leaving the germline J gene to fill in the end. V gene TRBV7-2 combines with J gene TRBJ1-2; the D is unclear. Germline CDR1 SGHTA, CDR2 FQGNSA. This CDR3 comprises 15 residues. CDR3 DNA (partial): TGTGCCAGCAGCTTAGGAGGGTCTAGCTCCTACGAC. Translated: CASSLGGSSSYD. The whole CDR3 is CASSLGGSSSYDYTF.

Turning to this clone: The DNA ends 3 residues before the CDR3 does, and the rest of the CDR3 is filled in from the germline J gene. The chain uses TRBV5-4 and TRBJ2-7; 7 bases are shared with TRBD1. Losses at the gene ends were 6 bases for V and 2 bases for J; bases not matched to a gene: 8. The CDR3 sequence is 14 residues long. Per the germline V gene, CDR1 is SGHNT and CDR2 is YYREEE (reference sequence). CDR3 DNA, as far as it was read: TGTGCCAGCAAAAATGGACAGGCCACCTACGAG. Translated: CASKNGQATYE. Given in full, the CDR3 is CASKNGQATYEQYF.

This clone was counted many times. The observed sequence ends 3 residues before the CDR3 terminus, with the missing tail filled in from the germline J gene. J is TRBJ1-2 and V is TRBV6-4; 8 nucleotides line up with TRBD1. CDR3 size: 16 residues. CDR1 is MRHNA, CDR2 SNTAGT, per germline. Unmatched junction bases numbered 11, after V lost 6 bases and J lost 2 bases. CDR3 bases read: TGTGCCAGCAGAAAAGAACCGGGACAGGAGAACTATGGC. Residues: CASRKEPGQENYG. From start to end, the CDR3 is CASRKEPGQENYGYTF.

This clone was detected ten times or more. The missing CDR3 end, 3 residues past where the read stops, is filled in from the germline J gene. The V and J genes are TRBV5-1 and TRBJ2-7; TRBD2 is a possible D gene (5 bases). Trimming cost V 0 bases and J 4 bases, with 8 bases left between them. Germline CDR1 is SGHRS and CDR2 is YFSETQ. The CDR3 consists of 13 residues. Incomplete CDR3 DNA: TGCGCCAGCAGCTTGGGTGAGGGTTACGAG. Its translation is CASSLGEGYE. The whole CDR3 is CASSLGEGYEQYF.

This clone was observed a handful of times. The read stops 3 residues short of the end of the CDR3; the missing end is completed from the germline J gene. The genes are TRBV18 and TRBJ1-1, with TRBD1 identical over 7 bases. Germline trimming cut 4 bases from V and 0 bases from J; bases unmatched to any gene: 14. Germline V gives CDR1 KGHSH, CDR2 LQKENI. There are 18 residues in the CDR3. CDR3: CASSRTTGKGIVNTEAFF. CDR3 DNA (partial): TGTGCCAGCTCACGAACGACAGGGAAAGGGATCGTGAACACTGAA.

As concerns this clone: The CDR3 end is not reached by the read, which stops 3 residues before it; the germline J gene fills it in. The rearrangement links TRBV5-1 to TRBJ2-1; 8 bases align to TRBD1. Germline trimming cut 0 bases from V and 2 bases from J; bases unmatched to any gene: 4. The CDR3 length is 16 residues. Germline CDR1 is SGHRS and CDR2 is YFSETQ. The sequenced CDR3 bases are TGCGCCAGCAGCTTGGCAGGGGGCAGGACCTACAATGAG. This codes for CASSLAGGRTYNE. The full CDR3 is CASSLAGGRTYNEQFF.

Only a few counts were recorded for this clone. From the germline J gene comes the end of the CDR3, since the read stops 3 residues before it. The chain joins TRBV6-1 to TRBJ2-3, with 7 bases matching TRBD1. Germline CDR1 is MNHNS and CDR2 is SASEGT. This CDR3 is built from 14 residues. The sequenced part of the CDR3 DNA is TGTGCCAGCAGTGGGGACAGACACAATCAGCCG. Translated: CASSGDRHNQP. The whole CDR3 region reads CASSGDRHNQPQYF.

CDR3 residues: CASSPDQETQYF. Incomplete CDR3 DNA: TGTGCCAGCAGCCCCGACCAAGAGACC. This chain connects TRBV11-3 to TRBJ2-5; D remains ambiguous. Read sequence stops 3 residues before the CDR3 end, and the germline J gene provides the missing end. Trimming took off 5 bases at V and 0 bases at J, with 4 bases between the two ends. Germline-derived CDR1 and CDR2 are SGHNT and YENEEA. The CDR3 is 12 residues long. The full variable domain, completed using reference TRBV11-3 and TRBJ2-5, is EAGVVQSPRYKIIEKKQPVAFWCNPISGHNTLYWYLQNLGQGPELLIRYENEEAVDDSQLPKDRFSAERLKGVDSTLKIQPAELGDSAVYLCASSPDQETQYFGPGTRLLVL.

This clone has ten or more counts. The sequenced fragment ends 3 residues before the CDR3 boundary, so the rest is inferred from the germline J gene. V gene TRBV6-1 combines with J gene TRBJ2-3; 10 bases are shared with TRBD1. J gave up 3 bases and V 0 bases, and 3 bases lay outside the gene matches. The CDR3 totals 16 residues. CDR1 and CDR2 (germline): MNHNS, SASEGT. CDR3 bases read: TGTGCCAGCAGTGAAGCGCAGGGACAGGGGACAGATACG. Protein product: CASSEAQGQGTDT. In full, the CDR3 reads CASSEAQGQGTDTQYF.

This clone was seen ten or more times. Coverage ceases 3 residues before the CDR3 finishes, and the germline J gene fills in the end. The V call is TRBV19, the J call TRBJ2-1; 8 bases are shared with TRBD1. In germline, CDR1 is LNHDA, CDR2 SQIVND (reference sequence). Unmatched junction bases numbered 9, after V lost 5 bases and J lost 6 bases. The length of the CDR3 is 15 residues. The CDR3 bases that were read are TGTGCCAGTAGTCTCCTTGGACAGGGCCTCAATGAG. This codes for CASSLLGQGLNE. The full CDR3 sequence reads CASSLLGQGLNEQFF. The variable domain in full, with the rest retrieved from reference TRBV19 and TRBJ2-1, is DGGITQSPKYLFRKEGQNVTLSCEQNLNHDAMYWYRQDPGQGLRLIYYSQIVNDFQKGDIAEGYSVSREKKESFPLTVTSAQKNPTAFYLCASSLLGQGLNEQFFGPGTRLTVL.

In its sample, this clone was seen many times. The CDR3 goes on 3 residues after the read ends, and that part is filled in from the germline J gene. This chain connects TRBV20-1 to TRBJ2-1, with 7 bases identical to TRBD1. The CDR3 totals 14 residues. Germline-derived CDR1 and CDR2 are DFQATT and SNEGSKA (reference sequence). V lost 5 bases to trimming and J lost 4 bases; unmatched junction nucleotides: 8. Partial CDR3 DNA: TGCAGTGCTCCCCCGGGACAGAGTTACAATGAG. Its protein product is CSAPPGQSYNE. The complete CDR3 sequence is CSAPPGQSYNEQFF.

This clone was picked up many times. Read data end 3 residues before the CDR3 end; the end is taken from the germline J gene. V usage is TRBV5-1 and J usage is TRBJ2-6; possible D gene TRBD2, 5 bases. The CDR3 consists of 15 residues. Trimming stripped 4 bases from V and 2 bases from J, with 10 bases between. Germline values: CDR1 SGHRS, CDR2 YFSETQ. This CDR3 is CASSPPGAGANVLTF. Partial CDR3 DNA: TGCGCCAGCAGCCCCCCCGGGGCTGGGGCCAACGTC.

This clone has at least ten counts. The CDR3 end is not reached by the read, which stops 3 residues before it; the germline J gene fills it in. The rearrangement joins TRBV7-9 to TRBJ1-1, with 9 nucleotides matching TRBD1. From germline, CDR1 is SEHNR and CDR2 FQNEAQ (reference sequence). The CDR3 is made up of 12 amino acids. CDR3 amino acids: CASSLLQGAAFF. The sequenced CDR3 bases are TGTGCCAGCAGCTTACTACAGGGGGCA.

The table lists this clone with many counts. The CDR3 extends 3 residues past the end of the read, so its final part is completed from the germline J gene. This rearrangement joins TRBV7-8 to TRBJ2-7; D is unresolved. Trimming cost V 2 bases and J 1 base, with 12 bases left between them. CDR1 is SGHVS, CDR2 FQNEAQ, per germline. This CDR3 contains 15 residues. The CDR3 bases that were read are TGTGCCAGCAGCTTATACAGTCCCCCGTCCTACGAG. Protein product: CASSLYSPPSYE. The entire CDR3 reads CASSLYSPPSYEQYF.

This clone was observed a handful of times. The CDR3 is cut off 3 residues early in the read; its end comes from the germline J gene. The rearrangement links TRBV6-1 to TRBJ2-7, with D possibly TRBD1 on 6 matching bases. The germline V gene has CDR1 MNHNS and CDR2 SASEGT. The V and J ends lost 4 bases and 4 bases respectively, with 17 bases between them. CDR3 length equals 15 residues. The part of the CDR3 DNA that was read is TGTGCCAGCAGTGTGTTACAGGGAGCTTGGTACGAG. Amino acid sequence: CASSVLQGAWYE. The whole CDR3 sequence is CASSVLQGAWYEQYF.

In its sample, this clone was seen many times. Sequencing ends 3 residues short of the CDR3 end; the germline J gene provides the rest. The V gene is TRBV18, the J gene TRBJ2-7, with a weak D call TRBD1 (6 bases). The CDR3 loop spans 15 amino acids. V was pared by 3 bases and J by 5 bases, with 17 bases between. Germline lookup yields CDR1 KGHSH and CDR2 LQKENI. The CDR3 loop is CASSPLNRVGNEQYF. Incomplete CDR3 DNA: TGTGCCAGCTCACCGTTAAACAGGGTTGGGAACGAG.

This clone has a count of ten or more. The read stops 3 residues short of the end of the CDR3; the missing end is completed from the germline J gene. The chain carries TRBV20-1 and TRBJ2-7, with 7 positions matching TRBD2. The V segment lost 4 bases and the J segment 2 bases; nucleotides outside the gene matches: 8. The CDR3 is made up of 14 amino acids. The germline V gene has CDR1 DFQATT and CDR2 SNEGSKA (reference sequence). The chain's CDR3 is CSATVRAGPYEQYF. The CDR3 bases that were read are TGCAGTGCTACGGTTAGAGCGGGGCCCTACGAG.

This clone came up many times. Coverage ceases 3 residues before the CDR3 finishes, and the germline J gene fills in the end. V gene TRBV30 combines with J gene TRBJ1-1, with TRBD1 matching 8 bases. The CDR3 runs 10 residues. Germline assignment: CDR1 GTSNPN and CDR2 SVGIG (reference sequence). The DNA read from the CDR3 is TGTGCCTCCCACAGGGGGAAG. Encoded protein: CASHRGK. In full, the CDR3 is CASHRGKAFF.

This clone was counted many times. The read gets to within 3 residues of the CDR3 end, and the germline J gene fills in the rest. This rearrangement joins TRBV7-8 to TRBJ1-4; 9 positions agree with TRBD1. Losses at the gene ends were 5 bases for V and 8 bases for J; bases not matched to a gene: 12. The CDR3 spans 16 residues. The germline gives CDR1 SGHVS, CDR2 FQNEAQ. CDR3 DNA, as far as it was read: TGTGCCAGCAGCCCTACCACAGGGGGCGGTCGCGAAAAA. This codes for CASSPTTGGGREK. The CDR3 reads in full as CASSPTTGGGREKLFF. The whole variable domain, remainder taken from reference TRBV7-8 and TRBJ1-4, is GAGVSQSPRYKVAKRGQDVALRCDPISGHVSLFWYQQALGQGPEFLTYFQNEAQLDKSGLPSDRFFAERPEGSVSTLKIQRTQQEDSAVYLCASSPTTGGGREKLFFGSGTQLSVL.

This clone was seen at least ten times. The CDR3 is cut off 3 residues early in the read; its end comes from the germline J gene. V gene TRBV5-1 combines with J gene TRBJ2-2; TRBD1 might be the D (5 bases). CDR3 length: 14 residues. Germline V CDR1 and CDR2: SGHRS, YFSETQ. V lost 5 bases, J lost 2 bases, and 10 bases lay in between. CDR3: CASSSGYNTGELFF. The DNA read from the CDR3 is TGCGCCAGCAGTTCAGGGTACAACACCGGGGAG.

This clone has a count of ten or more. The CDR3 end lies 3 residues beyond the end of the read and is filled in from the germline J gene. V and J are TRBV6-2 or TRBV6-3 and TRBJ2-3; TRBD2 matches 7 bases. The CDR3 spans 16 residues. CDR1 is MNHEY and CDR2 is SVGEGT in the germline V gene. V trimming: 2 bases; J trimming: 0 bases; junction bases outside the gene matches: 5. The CDR3 loop reads CASSYGASGSTDTQYF. The sequenced part of the CDR3 DNA is TGTGCCAGCAGTTACGGGGCTAGCGGAAGCACAGATACG.

Remarks on this clone: The read comes to an end 3 residues before the CDR3 does, leaving the germline J gene to fill in the end. The chain has TRBV30 and TRBJ2-1, with D possibly TRBD2 on 6 matching bases. From germline, CDR1 is GTSNPN and CDR2 SVGIG (reference sequence). The CDR3 loop spans 14 amino acids. The V end was cut by 5 bases, the J end by 4 bases, with 15 bases between. CDR3 region: CAWSPGLEYNEQFF. The part of the CDR3 DNA that was read is TGTGCCTGGTCTCCGGGACTGGAATACAATGAG.

This clone was found many times. Sequencing ends 3 residues short of the CDR3 end; the germline J gene provides the rest. The rearrangement links TRBV11-2 to TRBJ2-3; D gene ambiguous. CDR3 length: 13 residues. From germline, CDR1 is SGHAT and CDR2 FQNNGV. Trimming took 2 bases from V and 4 from J, leaving 7 bases between them. CDR3 bases read: TGTGCCAGCAGCTTATCCCTAGCAGATACG. Residues: CASSLSLADT. The CDR3, in full, reads CASSLSLADTQYF. Full variable domain (missing parts from reference TRBV11-2 and TRBJ2-3): EAGVAQSPRYKIIEKRQSVAFWCNPISGHATLYWYQQILGQGPKLLIQFQNNGVVDDSQLPKDRFSAERLKGVDSTLKIQPAKLEDSAVYLCASSLSLADTQYFGPGTRLTVL.